Following are 31 T cell receptor beta chains from one sample sequenced in a study of TIL therapy for anti-PD-1-resistant metastatic lung cancer. The libraries were made with immunoSEQ v3. Profiling relied on immunoSEQ multiplex PCR, and the TCRdb table lists in-frame clones only, not all of them. The sample consists of tens of thousands of clones, about 80% of them appearing once. Documented time point: pre-treatment sample, taken before nivolumab and TIL therapy. Sequenced material: blood, taken at baseline. The receptors originated from a woman aged 30 to 85 with non-small cell lung cancer.

The chain carries TRBV28 and TRBJ2-2; a possible D gene is TRBD2 (5 bases). The V gene's germline CDR1 is MDHEN and CDR2 SYDVKM. This CDR3 has 12 residues. Trimming pared 6 bases from V and 9 bases from J, leaving 11 bases between. This chain's CDR3 is CASRSGTWELFF. The CDR3 coding sequence is TGTGCCAGCAGGTCGGGAACATGGGAGCTGTTTTTT.

V gene TRBV11-2 combines with J gene TRBJ2-2; D tentatively fits TRBD1 or TRBD2 (6 bases each). The germline V gene encodes CDR1 SGHAT and CDR2 FQNNGV. Trimming removed 4 bases from V and 3 bases from J, with 18 bases in between. This CDR3 has 17 amino acids. CDR3 region: CASSSRGPWGYTGELFF. Written as DNA, the CDR3 is TGTGCCAGCAGCTCTCGGGGGCCCTGGGGTTACACCGGGGAGCTGTTTTTT.

The rearrangement uses TRBV6-5 and TRBJ1-1; D is unresolved. Germline V gene data show CDR1 as MNHEY and CDR2 as SVGAGI. With 0 bases removed from V and 4 bases from J, the gap between germline ends came to 9 bases. This CDR3 is 14 amino acids long. The DNA for the CDR3 is TGTGCCAGCAGTTACTCGCGAACTCGCACTGAAGCTTTCTTT. Protein sequence: CASSYSRTRTEAFF.

V is TRBV7-9 and J is TRBJ2-1, with 12 nucleotides matching TRBD2. Trimming cost V 6 bases and J 4 bases; bases outside gene matches: 10. The germline V gene has CDR1 SEHNR and CDR2 FQNEAQ (reference sequence). CDR3 size: 17 residues. CDR3 region: CASSSTSGRREYNEQFF. CDR3 DNA sequence: TGTGCCAGCAGTTCAACTAGCGGGAGGCGGGAATACAATGAGCAGTTCTTC.

The chain has TRBV7-8 and TRBJ1-1; TRBD1 aligns across 10 bases. This CDR3 is 17 amino acids long. Germline V gene sequence: CDR1 SGHVS, CDR2 FQNEAQ. V was pared by 3 bases and J by 3 bases, with 10 bases of the junction left unmatched. The CDR3 protein is CASSLVPGQGRDTEAFF. The DNA of the CDR3 is TGTGCCAGCAGCTTGGTCCCGGGACAGGGGCGGGACACTGAAGCTTTCTTT.

This chain links TRBV6-1 with TRBJ2-3, with 10 bases lining up with TRBD2. This CDR3 spans 13 amino acids. From germline, CDR1 is MNHNS and CDR2 SASEGT. The trim removed 8 bases at V and 5 bases at J, leaving 4 bases unmatched. This CDR3 is CASATSGEDTQYF. CDR3 DNA: TGTGCCAGCGCAACTAGCGGGGAAGATACGCAGTATTTT.

V and J are TRBV4-3 and TRBJ2-2, with 9 bases fitting TRBD1. Germline CDR1 LGHNA, CDR2 YSLEER. V lost 1 base to trimming and J lost 7 bases; unmatched junction nucleotides: 7. The CDR3 is made up of 16 amino acids. CDR3 nucleotides: TGCGCCAGCAGCCAAGTGATGGGACAGGGAGTCGGGGAGCTGTTTTTT. Its translation: CASSQVMGQGVGELFF.

The J gene is TRBJ2-7, the V gene TRBV4-1, with 7 bases fitting TRBD2. Germline-derived CDR1 and CDR2 are MGHRA and YSYEKL. The CDR3 contains 15 residues. The trim removed 4 bases at V and 6 bases at J, leaving 12 bases unmatched. CDR3 DNA sequence: TGCGCCAGCAGCCCCAGGCTAGCGGCAAGTTTCGAGCAGTACTTC. This gives the protein CASSPRLAASFEQYF.

This clone was found once. The rearrangement uses TRBV27 and TRBJ2-6; no clear D gene. This CDR3 spans 14 amino acids. V lost 2 bases and J 0 bases, leaving 2 bases between the germline ends. Germline V gene sequence: CDR1 MNHEY, CDR2 SMNVEV (reference sequence). This CDR3 reads CASSLISGANVLTF. In DNA, the CDR3 is TGTGCCAGCAGTTTAATCTCTGGGGCCAACGTCCTGACTTTC.

The rearrangement joins TRBV6-6 to TRBJ1-5; D uncertain. Trimming left V 6 bases short and J 0 bases short, with 6 bases between. Germline V lookup: CDR1 MNHNY, CDR2 SVGAGI (reference sequence). There are 13 residues in the CDR3. CDR3 DNA sequence: TGTGCCAGCAGCCCAAATAGCAATCAGCCCCAGCATTTT. This sequence encodes CASSPNSNQPQHF.

The J gene is TRBJ1-3, the V gene TRBV5-1; D gene uncertain. V lost 0 bases, J lost 2 bases, and 9 bases lay in between. The CDR3 contains 15 residues. The germline V gene has CDR1 SGHRS and CDR2 YFSETQ. CDR3 in DNA: TGCGCCAGCAGCTTGGCCGGTCTCCCTGGAAACACCATATATTTT. Translating gives CASSLAGLPGNTIYF.

J is TRBJ1-5 and V is TRBV21-1. TRBV21-1 is flagged as a pseudogene. The CDR3 has 16 residues. As DNA, the CDR3 is TGTGCCAGCTCTGAAAGGGGGGCAACGGGCAATCAGCCCCAGCATTTT. Its translation: CASSERGATGNQPQHF.

V gene TRBV7-3 combines with J gene TRBJ1-5; TRBD1 aligns across 11 bases. V lost 5 bases to trimming and J lost 7 bases; unmatched junction nucleotides: 1. The CDR3 totals 13 residues. Germline-derived CDR1 and CDR2 are SGHTA and FQGTGA. The CDR3 sequence is CASSRDRGQPQHF. The CDR3 nucleotides are TGTGCCAGCAGCAGGGACAGGGGGCAGCCCCAGCATTTT.

The chain joins TRBV5-1 to TRBJ1-5, with D perhaps matching TRBD1 (5 bases). The V and J ends lost 4 bases and 3 bases respectively, with 14 bases between them. There are 15 residues in the CDR3. Germline V gene sequence: CDR1 SGHRS, CDR2 YFSETQ. This chain's CDR3 is CASSVISGPNQPQHF. CDR3 bases: TGCGCCAGCAGCGTTATTTCAGGGCCCAATCAGCCCCAGCATTTT.

The chain couples TRBV9 to TRBJ1-2, with TRBD1 identical over 7 bases. The CDR3 runs to 14 residues. V was pared by 3 bases and J by 5 bases, with 7 bases of the junction left unmatched. Germline V CDR1 and CDR2: SGDLS, YYNGEE. The CDR3 DNA reads as TGTGCCAGCAGCGGCCCTAAGACAGGGTATGGCTACACCTTC. Amino acids: CASSGPKTGYGYTF.

The rearrangement joins TRBV30 to TRBJ1-2, with D unclear. Trimming pared 3 bases from V and 4 bases from J, leaving 12 bases between. The CDR3 extends over 13 amino acids. Germline V gives CDR1 GTSNPN, CDR2 SVGIG (reference sequence). Here the CDR3 reads CAWRATEVYGYTF. CDR3 nucleotides: TGTGCCTGGAGGGCAACAGAGGTCTATGGCTACACCTTC. Supplemented by reference TRBV30 and TRBJ1-2, the full variable domain reads SQTIHQWPATLVQPVGSPLSLECTVEGTSNPNLYWYRQAAGRGLQLLFYSVGIGQISSEVPQNLSASRPQDRQFILSSKKLLLSDSGFYLCAWRATEVYGYTFGSGTRLTVV.

The chain combines TRBV7-2 with TRBJ2-5; D gene uncertain. From germline, CDR1 is SGHTA and CDR2 FQGNSA. The CDR3 runs 12 residues. V shed 5 bases and J shed 9 bases, with 13 bases lying between them. CDR3 nucleotide sequence: TGTGCCAGCAGCCCTACCCAACCGGCCCAGTACTTC. Translating gives CASSPTQPAQYF.

Of note for this clone: Germline and junction disagree at one end, which may indicate a read error. The J gene is TRBJ2-1, the V gene TRBV7-2, with 7 positions matching TRBD2. This CDR3 has 12 residues. CDR1 SGHTA and CDR2 FQGNSA come from the germline V gene. The CDR3 DNA is TGTGCCAGCAGTCAGGCGCTAGCGGCTTCGATCTTC. Translating it yields CASSQALAASIF. Full variable domain (rest looked up from reference TRBV7-2 and TRBJ2-1): GAGVSQSPSNKVTEKGKDVELRCDPISGHTALYWYRQSLGQGLEFLIYFQGNSAPDKSGLPSDRFSAERTGGSVSTLTIQRTQQEDSAVYLCASSQALAASIFGPGTRLTVL.

The chain combines TRBV19 with TRBJ2-3; 11 nucleotides align to TRBD2. The V gene's germline CDR1 is LNHDA and CDR2 SQIVND (reference sequence). The CDR3 spans 17 residues. The V gene end was trimmed by 1 base and the J gene end by 0 bases; junction bases not matched to a gene: 3. The CDR3 spells CASSIGGLADSTDTQYF. CDR3 sequence (DNA): TGTGCCAGTAGTATAGGGGGACTAGCGGACAGCACAGATACGCAGTATTTT.

The rearrangement links TRBV7-3 to TRBJ2-5; the D gene could be TRBD1 or TRBD2 (5 bases each). This CDR3 has 16 amino acids. Per germline, CDR1 SGHTA and CDR2 FQGTGA. Between the trimmed V and J ends, which lost 4 bases and 11 bases, there was a span of 26 bases. DNA of the CDR3: TGTGCCAGCAGCTCGCAATCGGGCACCGCGATGGGGGAGCAGTACTTC. Translated: CASSSQSGTAMGEQYF.

This clone is labeled medium-sized. The chain employs TRBV18 and TRBJ2-3; TRBD2 is a possible D gene (5 bases). Looked up from germline, CDR1 is KGHSH and CDR2 is LQKENI. This CDR3 comprises 15 residues. Trimming removed 6 bases from V and 4 bases from J, with 17 bases in between. CDR3 DNA sequence: TGTGCCAGCTCGGGCGAGGACGGGAACGCAGATACGCAGTATTTT. Amino acids: CASSGEDGNADTQYF.

The chain carries TRBV5-1 and TRBJ2-5, with TRBD2 identical over 11 bases. Germline V gene lookup returns CDR1 SGHRS and CDR2 YFSETQ. The V segment lost 3 bases and the J segment 1 base; nucleotides outside the gene matches: 5. The length of the CDR3 is 16 residues. CDR3 region: CASSYLAGGSQETQYF. The CDR3 coding sequence is TGCGCCAGCAGCTATCTAGCGGGGGGAAGCCAAGAGACCCAGTACTTC.

This clone has more than one count but fewer than ten. The J gene is TRBJ1-2, the V gene TRBV19, with no clear D. V was pared by 6 bases and J by 8 bases, with 13 bases between. The CDR3 totals 12 residues. Germline lookup yields CDR1 LNHDA and CDR2 SQIVND (reference sequence). The CDR3 DNA follows: TGTGCCAGTAGCTTCCGAGGACGGGGCTACACCTTC. Translation gives CASSFRGRGYTF.

This clone was counted a single time. The rearrangement uses TRBV5-1 and TRBJ2-2, with 12 positions matching TRBD1. There are 16 residues in the CDR3. V lost 4 bases, J lost 3 bases, and 4 bases stayed unmatched. CDR1 is SGHRS and CDR2 is YFSETQ in the germline V gene. The CDR3 loop is CASSVGQGADTGELFF. In nucleotides, the CDR3 is TGCGCCAGCAGCGTGGGACAGGGGGCGGACACCGGGGAGCTGTTTTTT.

J is TRBJ2-5 and V is TRBV5-8; 13 bases line up with TRBD2. The CDR3 covers 17 residues. CDR1 and CDR2 (germline): SGHTS, YDEGEE. V shed 0 bases, J shed 1 base, and the junction held 3 bases outside the gene matches. In DNA form, the CDR3 reads TGTGCCAGCAGCTTGGGGACTAGCGGGGGAGTCCAAGAGACCCAGTACTTC. Protein: CASSLGTSGGVQETQYF.

The CDR3 loop is CSVEKAGSGYTF. CDR3 nucleotides: TGCAGCGTTGAAAAGGCAGGGAGTGGCTACACCTTC. The V and J genes are TRBV29-1 and TRBJ1-2, with a weak D call TRBD1 (5 bases). Germline-derived CDR1 and CDR2 are SQVTM and ANQGSEA. Trimming left V 2 bases short and J 7 bases short, with 11 bases between. This CDR3 has 12 residues.

This clone appeared a single time. The genes are TRBV5-1 and TRBJ1-3; 7 bases fit TRBD1. This CDR3 comprises 15 residues. CDR1 is SGHRS and CDR2 is YFSETQ in the germline V gene. V shed 4 bases and J 8 bases; nucleotides not matched to a gene: 12. CDR3 protein: CASSGTGVGLDTIYF. The DNA of the CDR3 is TGCGCCAGCAGCGGAACAGGGGTTGGTTTAGACACCATATATTTT.

The V and J genes are TRBV18 and TRBJ2-5, with 8 bases aligning to TRBD2. In germline, CDR1 is KGHSH, CDR2 LQKENI. Germline trimming cut 3 bases from V and 3 bases from J; bases unmatched to any gene: 6. There are 15 residues in the CDR3. CDR3 protein: CASSPAPRGEETQYF. CDR3 in DNA: TGTGCCAGCTCACCCGCACCGCGGGGGGAAGAGACCCAGTACTTC.

The chain employs TRBV12-1 and TRBJ2-7; TRBD2 is taken as the D call from the table, unchecked against the DNA. TRBV12-1 is described as a pseudogene. The CDR3 runs 17 residues. CDR3 in DNA: TGTGCCAGCAGCTTGACCTATACTAGCGGGATGCCATACGAGCAGTACTTC. Amino acid sequence: CASSLTYTSGMPYEQYF.

In this sample, this clone turned up a few times. The rearrangement links TRBV10-3 to TRBJ1-1; maybe TRBD1 (5 bases). Germline-derived CDR1 and CDR2 are ENHRY and SYGVKD. The CDR3 has 14 amino acids. The V end was cut by 4 bases, the J end by 5 bases, with 14 bases between. CDR3 coding DNA: TGTGCCATCAGTGGCCAGGGAGGTGGTACTGAAGCTTTCTTT. Protein product: CAISGQGGGTEAFF.

This clone was detected a few times. The chain joins TRBV25-1 to TRBJ1-2; D is perhaps TRBD1 (6 bases). This CDR3 comprises 13 residues. Looked up from germline, CDR1 is MGHDK and CDR2 is SYGVNS. The V end was cut by 8 bases, the J end by 8 bases, with 18 bases between. The CDR3 here is CASGLQGSLGYTF. The CDR3 DNA sequence: TGTGCCAGCGGCCTTCAGGGGTCCCTCGGCTACACCTTC.